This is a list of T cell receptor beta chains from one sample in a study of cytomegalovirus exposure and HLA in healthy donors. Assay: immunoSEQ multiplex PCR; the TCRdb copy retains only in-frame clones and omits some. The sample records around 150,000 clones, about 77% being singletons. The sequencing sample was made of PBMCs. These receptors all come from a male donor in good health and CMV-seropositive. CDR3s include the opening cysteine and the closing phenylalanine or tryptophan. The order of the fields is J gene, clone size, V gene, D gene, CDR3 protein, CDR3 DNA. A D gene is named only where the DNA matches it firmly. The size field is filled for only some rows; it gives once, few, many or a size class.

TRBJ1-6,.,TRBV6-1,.,CASSEKVQWNSPLHF,TGTGCCAGCAGTGAAAAAGTACAGTGGAATTCACCCCTCCACTTT
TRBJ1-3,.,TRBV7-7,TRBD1,CASSLDRGKFPGSGNTIYF,TGTGCTAGCAGCTTAGACAGGGGCAAGTTTCCCGGCTCTGGAAACACCATATATTTT
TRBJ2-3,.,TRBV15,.,CATSRGLRDTQYF,TGTGCCACCAGCAGAGGCCTGAGGGATACGCAGTATTTT
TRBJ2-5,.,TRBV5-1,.,CASSLELGPLETQYF,TGCGCCAGCAGCTTGGAACTAGGCCCTTTAGAGACCCAGTACTTC
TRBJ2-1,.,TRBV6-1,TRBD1,CASSELAGGYNEQFF,TGTGCCAGCAGTGAACTGGCAGGGGGTTACAATGAGCAGTTCTTC
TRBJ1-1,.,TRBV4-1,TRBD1,CASSQYRGGTEAFF,TGCGCCAGCAGCCAGTACAGGGGGGGCACTGAAGCTTTCTTT
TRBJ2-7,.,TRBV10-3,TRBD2,CASSSGGYGQYF,TGCGCATCATCTAGCGGGGGTTACGGGCAGTACTTC
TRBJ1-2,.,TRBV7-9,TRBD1,CASSPPGQGALGRGYTF,TGTGCCAGCAGCCCACCGGGACAGGGGGCCTTGGGCAGAGGCTACACCTTC
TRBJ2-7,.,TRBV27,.,CASSDGGYEQYF,TGTGCCAGCAGCGACGGGGGCTACGAGCAGTACTTC
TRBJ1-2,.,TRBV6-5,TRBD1,CASSLPDRVNGYTF,TGTGCCAGCAGTTTACCGGACAGGGTGAATGGCTACACCTTC
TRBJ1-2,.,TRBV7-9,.,CASSREVFGYGYTF,TGTGCCAGCAGCCGAGAGGTTTTTGGCTATGGCTACACCTTC
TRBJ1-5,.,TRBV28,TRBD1,CASSQGALSNQPQHF,TGTGCCAGCAGTCAGGGGGCACTTAGCAATCAGCCCCAGCATTTT
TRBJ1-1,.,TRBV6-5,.,CASSVSGTWGVF,TGTGCCAGCAGTGTCTCAGGCACCTGGGGCGTCTTT
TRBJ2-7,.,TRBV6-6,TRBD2,CASGRVYEQYF,TGTGCCAGCGGGAGGGTCTACGAGCAGTACTTC
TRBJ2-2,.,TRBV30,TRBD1,CASVDRGRLNTGELFF,TGTGCCTCGGTTGACAGGGGGCGACTAAACACCGGGGAGCTGTTTTTT
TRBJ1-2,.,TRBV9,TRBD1,CASSVGQGNYGYTF,TGTGCCAGCAGCGTAGGACAGGGCAACTATGGCTACACCTTC
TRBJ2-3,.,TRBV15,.,CATSMTPSSTDTQYF,TGTGCCACCAGCATGACTCCCTCAAGCACAGATACGCAGTATTTT
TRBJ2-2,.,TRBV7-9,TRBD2,CASSSGTLPYTGELFF,TGTGCCAGCAGCAGCGGGACCCTGCCGTACACCGGGGAGCTGTTTTTT
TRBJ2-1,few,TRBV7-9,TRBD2,CASRGLAGVLSVDEQFF,TGTGCCAGCAGGGGACTAGCGGGGGTCCTCTCTGTCGATGAGCAGTTCTTC
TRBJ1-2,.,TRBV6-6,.,CASSYNTERYGYTF,TGTGCCAGCAGTTATAACACCGAGCGCTATGGCTACACCTTC
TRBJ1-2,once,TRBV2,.,CASSAQRPGYTF,TGTGCCAGCAGTGCACAGCGGCCCGGCTACACCTTC
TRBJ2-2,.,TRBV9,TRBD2,CASSVGGRGSANTGELFF,TGTGCCAGCAGCGTAGGAGGGAGGGGATCCGCGAACACCGGGGAGCTGTTTTTT
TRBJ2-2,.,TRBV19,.,CASTRQGLRELFF,TGTGCCAGTACCCGGCAGGGCCTACGGGAGCTGTTTTTT
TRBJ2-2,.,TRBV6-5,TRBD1,CASSYHRGTGELFF,TGTGCCAGCAGTTACCACAGGGGTACCGGGGAGCTGTTTTTT
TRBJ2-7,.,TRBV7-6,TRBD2,CASRLEGLEIYEQYF,TGTGCCAGCAGGTTAGAGGGACTAGAGATTTACGAGCAGTACTTC
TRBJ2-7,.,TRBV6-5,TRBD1,CARGSAIDRGYEQYF,TGTGCCAGAGGTTCGGCCATCGACAGGGGCTACGAGCAGTACTTC
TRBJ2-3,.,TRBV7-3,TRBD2,CASSSSGRGETDTQYF,TGTGCCAGCAGCTCCTCCGGGCGGGGGGAGACAGATACGCAGTATTTT
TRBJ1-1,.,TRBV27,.,CASSLLDSLNTEAFF,TGTGCCAGCAGTTTATTGGACAGCCTGAACACTGAAGCTTTCTTT
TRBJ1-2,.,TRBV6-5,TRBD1,CASSTGASRGYTF,TGTGCCAGCAGCACAGGGGCCTCCCGGGGCTACACCTTC
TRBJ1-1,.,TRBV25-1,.,CASGSGRSDTEAFF,TGTGCCAGCGGATCAGGGAGGTCCGACACTGAAGCTTTCTTT
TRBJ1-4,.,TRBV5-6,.,CASSALAEELFF,TGTGCCAGCAGCGCTCTCGCGGAGGAACTGTTTTTT
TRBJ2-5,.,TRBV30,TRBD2,CAWSVSSGGETQYF,TGTGCCTGGAGTGTGAGTAGCGGGGGAGAGACCCAGTACTTC
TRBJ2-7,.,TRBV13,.,CASSSNYEQYF,TGTGCCAGCAGCTCCAACTACGAGCAGTACTTC
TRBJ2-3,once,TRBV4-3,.,CASSQFLGGADTQYF,TGCGCCAGCAGCCAATTCCTCGGGGGAGCGGATACGCAGTATTTT
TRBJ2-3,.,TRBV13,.,CASSSAGGTDTQYF,TGTGCCAGCAGCTCCGCAGGCGGCACAGATACGCAGTATTTT